There are a few counts of the clone carrying this T cell receptor (beta chain). Antigen unknown. V dropped 6 bases and J dropped 5; count of bases not matched to a gene: 5. Germline V gives CDR1 SGHDT, CDR2 YYEEEE. This CDR3 spans 13 amino acids. The sample belongs to a study of T-cell memory formation after mild COVID-19. Study information: There were largely donor-specific TCR clusters. Study-level findings and limits: CD4/CD8 balance characterized clones contracting day 15 to 85, and CD4+ skew characterized later expanders. The finding that pre-infection memory included some responding clones suggested that cross-reactive memory joined.

Libraries for TCRalpha and TCRbeta carried sample barcodes and unique molecular identifiers via 5'RACE. From the 5' RACE reads, TCRdb called clonotypes with MiXCR, one entry per CDR3 protein. The table shows approximately 580,000 distinct CDR3 sequences, with about 20% occurring only once. This TCR came from an adult woman who had mild COVID-19 (a few samples of this study predate the infection). Cell type and time point are not known. Sequencing was performed on PBMCs or a T cell subset sorted from them (not recorded which). J is TRBJ2-5 and V is TRBV5-6, with 9 bases matching TRBD2. The CDR3 loop is CASKAGGMETQYF. CDR3 sequence (DNA): TGTGCCAGCAAAGCGGGAGGTATGGAGACCCAGTACTTC.